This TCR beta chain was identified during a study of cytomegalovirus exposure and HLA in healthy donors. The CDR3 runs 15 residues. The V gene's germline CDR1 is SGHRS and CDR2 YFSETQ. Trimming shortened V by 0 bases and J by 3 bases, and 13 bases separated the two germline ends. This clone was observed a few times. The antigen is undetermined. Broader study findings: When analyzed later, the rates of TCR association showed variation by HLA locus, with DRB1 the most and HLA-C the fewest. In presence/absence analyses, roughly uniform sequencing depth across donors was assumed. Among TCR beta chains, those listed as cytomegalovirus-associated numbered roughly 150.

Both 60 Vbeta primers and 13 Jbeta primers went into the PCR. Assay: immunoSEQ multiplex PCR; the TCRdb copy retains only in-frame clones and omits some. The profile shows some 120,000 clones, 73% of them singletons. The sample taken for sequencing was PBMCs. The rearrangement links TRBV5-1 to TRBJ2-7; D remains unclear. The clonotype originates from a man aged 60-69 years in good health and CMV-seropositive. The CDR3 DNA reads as TGCGCCAGCAGCTTGGGGGCAGTCTATAACTACGAGCAGTACTTC. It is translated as CASSLGAVYNYEQYF.